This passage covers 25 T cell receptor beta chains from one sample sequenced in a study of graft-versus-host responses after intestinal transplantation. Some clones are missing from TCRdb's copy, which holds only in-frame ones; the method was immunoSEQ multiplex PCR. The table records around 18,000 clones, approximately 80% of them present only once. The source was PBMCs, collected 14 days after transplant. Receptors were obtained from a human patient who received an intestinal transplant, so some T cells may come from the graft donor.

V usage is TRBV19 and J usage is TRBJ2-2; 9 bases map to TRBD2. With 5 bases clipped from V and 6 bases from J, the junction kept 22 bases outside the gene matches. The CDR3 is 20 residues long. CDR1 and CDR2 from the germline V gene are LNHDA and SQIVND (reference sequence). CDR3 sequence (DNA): TGTGCCAGTAGTGCCTCCCCCCCCGGGGTAGCGGGAGTTGGAGCCGGGGAGCTGTTTTTT. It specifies CASSASPPGVAGVGAGELFF. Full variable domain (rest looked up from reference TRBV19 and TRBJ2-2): DGGITQSPKYLFRKEGQNVTLSCEQNLNHDAMYWYRQDPGQGLRLIYYSQIVNDFQKGDIAEGYSVSREKKESFPLTVTSAQKNPTAFYLCASSASPPGVAGVGAGELFFGEGSRLTVL.

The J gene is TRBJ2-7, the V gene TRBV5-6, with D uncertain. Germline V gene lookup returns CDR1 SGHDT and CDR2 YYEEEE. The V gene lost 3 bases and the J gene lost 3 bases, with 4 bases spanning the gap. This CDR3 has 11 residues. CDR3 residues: CASSSDYEQYF. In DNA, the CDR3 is TGTGCCAGCAGCTCTGACTACGAGCAGTACTTC.

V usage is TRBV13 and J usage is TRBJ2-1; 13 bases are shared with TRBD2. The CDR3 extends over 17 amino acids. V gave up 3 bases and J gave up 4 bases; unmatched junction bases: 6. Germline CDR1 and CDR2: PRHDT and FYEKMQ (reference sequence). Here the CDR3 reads CASSLGATSGGYNEQFF. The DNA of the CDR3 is TGTGCCAGCAGCTTGGGAGCGACTAGCGGGGGGTACAATGAGCAGTTCTTC.

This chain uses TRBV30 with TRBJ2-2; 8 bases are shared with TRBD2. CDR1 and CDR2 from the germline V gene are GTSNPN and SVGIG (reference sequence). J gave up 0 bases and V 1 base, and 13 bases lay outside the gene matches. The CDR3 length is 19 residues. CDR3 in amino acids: CAWSATGAAGGTNTGELFF. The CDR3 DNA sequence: TGTGCCTGGAGTGCAACGGGGGCCGCGGGAGGTACGAACACCGGGGAGCTGTTTTTT.

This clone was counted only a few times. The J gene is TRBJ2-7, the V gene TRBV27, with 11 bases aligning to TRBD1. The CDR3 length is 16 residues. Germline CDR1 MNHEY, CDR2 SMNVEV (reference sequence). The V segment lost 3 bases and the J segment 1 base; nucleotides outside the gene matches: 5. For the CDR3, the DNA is TGTGCCAGCAGTTTGGAAGGGACAGGGGGTTCCTACGAGCAGTACTTC. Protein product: CASSLEGTGGSYEQYF.

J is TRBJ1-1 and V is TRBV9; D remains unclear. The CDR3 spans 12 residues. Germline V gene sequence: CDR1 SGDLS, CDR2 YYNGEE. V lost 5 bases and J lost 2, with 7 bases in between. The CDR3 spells CASSGLNTEAFF. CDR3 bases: TGTGCCAGCAGTGGTCTTAACACTGAAGCTTTCTTT.

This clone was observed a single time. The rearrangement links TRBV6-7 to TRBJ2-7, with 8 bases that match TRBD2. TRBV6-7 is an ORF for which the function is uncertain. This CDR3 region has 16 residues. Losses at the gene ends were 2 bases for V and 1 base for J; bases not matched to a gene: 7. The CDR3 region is CASSYMGLVLSYEQYF. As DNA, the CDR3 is TGTGCCAGCAGTTACATGGGACTAGTACTATCCTACGAGCAGTACTTC.

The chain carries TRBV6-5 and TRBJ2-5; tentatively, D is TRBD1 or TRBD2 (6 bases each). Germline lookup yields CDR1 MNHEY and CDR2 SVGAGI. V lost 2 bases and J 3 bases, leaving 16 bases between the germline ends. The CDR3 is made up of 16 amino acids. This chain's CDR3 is CASSYGGPREKETQYF. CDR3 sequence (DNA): TGTGCCAGCAGTTACGGGGGCCCTCGGGAGAAAGAGACCCAGTACTTC.

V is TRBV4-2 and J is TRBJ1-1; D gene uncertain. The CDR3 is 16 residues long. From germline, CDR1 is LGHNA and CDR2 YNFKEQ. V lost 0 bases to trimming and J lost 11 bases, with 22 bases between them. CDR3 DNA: TGTGCCAGCAGCCAAGATCAGATGGCGAAGGGTGAGGTCGCTTTCTTT. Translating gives CASSQDQMAKGEVAFF.

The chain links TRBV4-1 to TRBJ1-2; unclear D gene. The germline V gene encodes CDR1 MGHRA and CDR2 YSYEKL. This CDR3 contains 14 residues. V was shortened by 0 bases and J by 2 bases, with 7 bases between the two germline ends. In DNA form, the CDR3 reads TGCGCCAGCAGCCAAGATTTAGGGAACTATGGCTACACCTTC. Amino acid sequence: CASSQDLGNYGYTF.

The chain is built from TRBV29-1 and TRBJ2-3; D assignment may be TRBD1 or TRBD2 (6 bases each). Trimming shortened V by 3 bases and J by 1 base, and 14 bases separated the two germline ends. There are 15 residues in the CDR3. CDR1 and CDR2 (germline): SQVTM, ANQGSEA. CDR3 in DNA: TGCAGCGTTGATGGGGGGCCATTCGGCACAGATACGCAGTATTTT. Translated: CSVDGGPFGTDTQYF.

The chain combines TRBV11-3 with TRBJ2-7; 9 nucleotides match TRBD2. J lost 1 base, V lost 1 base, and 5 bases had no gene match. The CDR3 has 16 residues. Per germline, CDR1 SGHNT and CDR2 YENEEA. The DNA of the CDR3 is TGTGCCAGCAGCTTAGCACTAGCGGGCCCATCCTACGAGCAGTACTTC. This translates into CASSLALAGPSYEQYF.

The DNA for the CDR3 is TGTGCCAGCAGTGAAACAGGGGTGAGCAATCAGCCCCAGCATTTT. Its protein is CASSETGVSNQPQHF. The V gene is TRBV6-1, the J gene TRBJ1-5; the match to TRBD1 covers 7 bases. The CDR3 consists of 15 residues. Germline V gene sequence: CDR1 MNHNS, CDR2 SASEGT. V shed 2 bases and J 1 base; nucleotides not matched to a gene: 2.

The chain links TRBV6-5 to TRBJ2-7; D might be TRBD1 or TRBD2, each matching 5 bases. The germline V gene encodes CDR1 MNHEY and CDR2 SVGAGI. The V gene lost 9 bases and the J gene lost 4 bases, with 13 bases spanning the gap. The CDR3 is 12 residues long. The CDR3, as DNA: TGTGCCAGTTCGGGGCAGATGTACGAGCAGTACTTC. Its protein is CASSGQMYEQYF.

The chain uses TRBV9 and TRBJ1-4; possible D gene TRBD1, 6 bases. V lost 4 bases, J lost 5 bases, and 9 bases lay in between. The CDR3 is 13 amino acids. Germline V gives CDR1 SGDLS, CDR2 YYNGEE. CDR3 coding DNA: TGTGCCAGCAGCCGCGGACAGAATGAAAAACTGTTTTTT. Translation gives CASSRGQNEKLFF.

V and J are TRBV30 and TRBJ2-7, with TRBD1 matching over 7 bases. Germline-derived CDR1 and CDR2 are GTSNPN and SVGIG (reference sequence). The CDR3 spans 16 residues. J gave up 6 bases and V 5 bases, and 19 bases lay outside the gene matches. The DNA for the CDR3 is TGTGCCTGGGATGCTTCTAGGGGGCGCGTCGTCGGCGAGCAGTACTTC. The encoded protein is CAWDASRGRVVGEQYF.

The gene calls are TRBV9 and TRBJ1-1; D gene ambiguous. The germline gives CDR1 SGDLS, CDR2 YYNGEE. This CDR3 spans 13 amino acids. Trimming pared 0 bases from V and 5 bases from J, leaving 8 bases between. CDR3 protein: CASSVALQTEAFF. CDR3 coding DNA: TGTGCCAGCAGCGTAGCTCTACAGACTGAAGCTTTCTTT.

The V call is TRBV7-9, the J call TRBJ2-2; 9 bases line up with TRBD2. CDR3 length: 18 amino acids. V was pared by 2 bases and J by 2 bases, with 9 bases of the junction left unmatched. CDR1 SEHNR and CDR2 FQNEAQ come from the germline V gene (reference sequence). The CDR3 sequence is CASSLSGLAGRNTGELFF. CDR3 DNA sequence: TGTGCCAGCAGCTTAAGTGGGCTAGCGGGACGCAACACCGGGGAGCTGTTTTTT.

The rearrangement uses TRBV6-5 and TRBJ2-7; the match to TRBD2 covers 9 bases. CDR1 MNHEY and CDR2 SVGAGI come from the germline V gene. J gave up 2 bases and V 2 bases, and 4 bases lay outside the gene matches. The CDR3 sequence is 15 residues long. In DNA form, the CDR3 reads TGTGCCAGCAGTTACCGGGGCGGGGGGGCCTACGAGCAGTACTTC. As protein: CASSYRGGGAYEQYF.

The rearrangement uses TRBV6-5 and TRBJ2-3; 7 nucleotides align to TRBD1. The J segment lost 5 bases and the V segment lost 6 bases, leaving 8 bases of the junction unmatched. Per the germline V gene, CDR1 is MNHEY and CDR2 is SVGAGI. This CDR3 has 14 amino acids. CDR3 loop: CASSPGTAEDTQYF. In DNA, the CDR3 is TGTGCCAGCAGCCCCGGGACAGCTGAAGATACGCAGTATTTT.

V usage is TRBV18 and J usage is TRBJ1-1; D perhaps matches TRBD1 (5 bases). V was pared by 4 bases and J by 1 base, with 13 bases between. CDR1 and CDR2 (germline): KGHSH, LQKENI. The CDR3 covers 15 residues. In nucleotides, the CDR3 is TGTGCCAGCTCACTCGGGGGGGGTACGAACACTGAAGCTTTCTTT. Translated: CASSLGGGTNTEAFF.

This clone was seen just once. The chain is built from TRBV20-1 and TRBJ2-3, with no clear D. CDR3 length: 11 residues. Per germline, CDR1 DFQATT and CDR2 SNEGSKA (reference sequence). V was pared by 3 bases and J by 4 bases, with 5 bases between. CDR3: CSARLADTQYF. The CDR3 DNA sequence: TGCAGTGCTAGGCTGGCAGATACGCAGTATTTT.

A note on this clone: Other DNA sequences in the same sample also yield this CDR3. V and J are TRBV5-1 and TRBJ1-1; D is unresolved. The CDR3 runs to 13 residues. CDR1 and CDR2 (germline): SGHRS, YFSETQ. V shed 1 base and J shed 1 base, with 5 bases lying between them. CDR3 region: CASSLTGNTEAFF. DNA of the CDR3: TGCGCCAGCAGCTTGACGGGGAACACTGAAGCTTTCTTT.

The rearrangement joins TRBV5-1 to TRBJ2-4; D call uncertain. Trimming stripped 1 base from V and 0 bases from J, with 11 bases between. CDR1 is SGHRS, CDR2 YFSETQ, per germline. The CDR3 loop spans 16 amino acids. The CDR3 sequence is CASSLSGFLAKNIQYF. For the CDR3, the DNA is TGCGCCAGCAGCTTGTCGGGTTTCTTAGCCAAAAACATTCAGTACTTC.

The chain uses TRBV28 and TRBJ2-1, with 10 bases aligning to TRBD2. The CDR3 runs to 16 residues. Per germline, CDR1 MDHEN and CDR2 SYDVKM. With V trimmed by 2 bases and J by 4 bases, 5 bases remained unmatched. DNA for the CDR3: TGTGCCAGCAGTTTAACAGGGACTAGCGTATACAATGAGCAGTTCTTC. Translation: CASSLTGTSVYNEQFF.